A selection of T cell receptor beta chains follows, all from one sample in a study of cytomegalovirus exposure and HLA in healthy donors. TCRdb's table, derived via immunoSEQ multiplex PCR, lists solely in-frame clones and lacks some. The table shows 200,000 or so clones, with over 70% occurring only once. Input material: PBMCs. The receptors come from a boy aged 2 to 10 in good health and CMV-seronegative. Each CDR3 is given with its conserved first and last residue. D genes are given only for firm matches. Rows give clone size only sometimes, using once, few, many, or a class for an expanded clone.

d_gene	abundance	v_gene	j_gene	CDR3aa	CDR3nt
-	-	TRBV2	TRBJ2-2	CASIVFRGTGELFF	TGTGCCAGCATCGTGTTCAGAGGTACCGGGGAGCTGTTTTTT
-	-	TRBV6-1	TRBJ2-4	CASSEAGWVAKNIQYF	TGTGCCAGCAGTGAGGCCGGGTGGGTAGCCAAAAACATTCAGTACTTC
TRBD2	-	TRBV27	TRBJ2-1	CASSTPGLNNEQFF	TGTGCCAGCAGTACACCGGGACTAAACAATGAGCAGTTCTTC
TRBD2	-	TRBV27	TRBJ2-3	CASNPGLAGVTDTQYF	TGTGCCAGCAACCCGGGACTAGCGGGTGTCACAGATACGCAGTATTTT
TRBD1	-	TRBV19	TRBJ2-1	CASQRGGPRNEQFF	TGTGCCAGCCAGAGAGGGGGCCCTCGGAATGAGCAGTTCTTC
TRBD1	-	TRBV29-1	TRBJ1-2	CSGRTGVGYTF	TGCAGCGGCAGAACAGGGGTTGGCTACACCTTC
-	once	TRBV7-9	TRBJ1-2	CASSEAYYGYTF	TGTGCCAGCAGCGAGGCCTACTATGGCTACACCTTC
TRBD2	-	TRBV9	TRBJ2-1	CASSVTSGGAVNEQFF	TGTGCCAGCAGCGTGACTAGCGGGGGGGCCGTGAATGAGCAGTTCTTC
TRBD1	-	TRBV6-5	TRBJ1-1	CAVRARQGWNTEAFF	TGTGCCGTCAGGGCCCGACAGGGATGGAACACTGAAGCTTTCTTT
TRBD2	-	TRBV7-3	TRBJ2-3	CASTLSGGAADTQYF	TGTGCCAGCACTCTTAGCGGGGGGGCGGCAGATACGCAGTATTTT
TRBD2	-	TRBV7-8	TRBJ2-5	CASSLSSAGAGETQYF	TGTGCCAGCAGCTTATCGTCGGCGGGAGCAGGGGAGACCCAGTACTTC
-	-	TRBV21-1	TRBJ1-1	CASSATGNTEAFF	TGTGCCAGCAGCGCGACAGGGAACACTGAAGCTTTCTTT
TRBD1	few	TRBV6-5	TRBJ1-2	CASGSRGLWGGYTF	TGTGCCAGCGGCTCCAGGGGGCTCTGGGGAGGCTACACCTTC
-	few	TRBV4-1	TRBJ2-1	CASSQQDMGLIYNEQFF	TGCGCCAGCAGCCAACAAGATATGGGACTCATCTACAATGAGCAGTTCTTC
TRBD1	-	TRBV15	TRBJ1-1	CATSTLGQGGTEAFF	TGTGCCACCAGCACCTTAGGACAGGGAGGGACTGAAGCTTTCTTT
-	-	TRBV9	TRBJ2-1	CASSVEAGSGNEQFF	TGTGCCAGCAGCGTAGAGGCAGGGTCAGGCAATGAGCAGTTCTTC
-	-	TRBV5-1	TRBJ2-5	CASRNGTAKETQYF	TGCGCCAGCAGGAACGGGACTGCGAAAGAGACCCAGTACTTC
TRBD1	few	TRBV7-9	TRBJ1-2	CASSSTGTGGGYTF	TGTGCCAGCAGCTCAACCGGGACAGGGGGAGGCTACACCTTC
-	few	TRBV6-1	TRBJ2-1	CASSPGLNEQFF	TGTGCCAGCAGCCCGGGGTTGAATGAGCAGTTCTTC
TRBD2	-	TRBV19	TRBJ2-1	CASSMGLGREGEQFF	TGTGCCAGTAGTATGGGCCTTGGTCGGGAGGGGGAGCAGTTCTTC
TRBD1	-	TRBV11-2	TRBJ2-2	CASTAFRDRGRGELFF	TGTGCCAGCACCGCGTTCCGGGACAGGGGGCGTGGGGAGCTGTTTTTT
TRBD2	-	TRBV4-1	TRBJ2-3	CASSQDGVSSGYGDTQYF	TGCGCCAGCAGCCAAGATGGGGTTTCTAGCGGGTATGGAGATACGCAGTATTTT
-	-	TRBV6-1	TRBJ1-3	CASSEVTANTIYF	TGTGCCAGCAGTGAAGTGACAGCAAACACCATATATTTT
-	once	TRBV1	TRBJ2-4	CTSANSGEKLAKNIQYF	TGCACCAGCGCGAATAGCGGGGAGAAACTAGCCAAAAACATTCAGTACTTC
-	-	TRBV7-3	TRBJ1-3	CASSLKGPPASAGNTIYF	TGTGCCAGCAGCTTAAAGGGGCCACCAGCCTCTGCCGGAAACACCATATATTTT
TRBD1	-	TRBV27	TRBJ2-7	CASSFGQGTYEQYF	TGTGCCAGCAGTTTCGGACAGGGTACCTACGAGCAGTACTTC
-	-	TRBV5-6	TRBJ1-5	CASSLEAGFNQPQHF	TGTGCCAGCAGCTTGGAGGCAGGGTTCAATCAGCCCCAGCATTTT
TRBD1	-	TRBV5-4	TRBJ1-2	CASSLADRVDYGYTF	TGTGCCAGCAGCTTGGCCGACAGGGTGGACTATGGCTACACCTTC
-	-	TRBV6-4	TRBJ1-6	CASSEELGRSPLHF	TGTGCCAGCAGTGAGGAACTGGGGCGGTCACCCCTCCACTTT
-	-	TRBV4-1	TRBJ2-7	CASSQPTRDSEQYF	TGCGCCAGCAGCCAGCCCACGCGGGACTCCGAGCAGTACTTC
TRBD2	-	TRBV4-1	TRBJ2-1	CASSQAPGLAGEVYNEQFF	TGCGCCAGCAGCCAAGCACCGGGACTAGCGGGTGAGGTCTACAATGAGCAGTTCTTC
TRBD2	-	TRBV4-1	TRBJ2-3	CASSPRTSGDTQYF	TGCGCCAGCAGCCCCAGGACTAGCGGAGATACGCAGTATTTT
-	-	TRBV9	TRBJ2-1	CASSVEVGRNEQFF	TGTGCCAGCAGCGTAGAGGTGGGGAGGAATGAGCAGTTCTTC
-	-	TRBV7-3	TRBJ1-1	CASSSRARETEAFF	TGTGCCAGCAGCTCCAGGGCCCGTGAGACTGAAGCTTTCTTT
-	-	TRBV6-5	TRBJ1-4	CASSFSGWDMKKLFF	TGTGCCAGCAGTTTCTCAGGGTGGGACATGAAAAAACTGTTTTTT
TRBD1	-	TRBV2	TRBJ2-7	CASRGQGWAYEQYF	TGTGCCAGCAGGGGACAGGGATGGGCCTACGAGCAGTACTTC
-	-	TRBV7-2	TRBJ1-5	CASSPDGGGPQHF	TGTGCCAGCAGCCCCGACGGGGGAGGGCCCCAGCATTTT
TRBD1	-	TRBV30	TRBJ2-5	CAWSRDRVIGETQYF	TGTGCCTGGAGTCGGGACAGGGTGATAGGGGAGACCCAGTACTTC
TRBD1	-	TRBV27	TRBJ1-2	CATSPQGAGYGYTF	TGTGCCACCTCCCCCCAGGGGGCCGGCTATGGCTACACCTTC
-	-	TRBV19	TRBJ1-5	CASSIDGGNQPQHF	TGTGCCAGTAGTATCGACGGAGGCAATCAGCCCCAGCATTTT
-	-	TRBV6-1	TRBJ1-2	CASSEHSAEGCGYTF	TGTGCCAGCAGTGAACACTCTGCGGAGGGTTGTGGCTACACCTTC
-	few	TRBV27	TRBJ1-2	CASSLGGRGYTF	TGTGCCAGCAGTTTAGGGGGCCGGGGCTACACCTTC
TRBD1	-	TRBV27	TRBJ2-7	CASSSGGYEQYF	TGTGCCAGCAGTTCAGGGGGCTACGAGCAGTACTTC
-	-	TRBV9	TRBJ1-6	CASSVGRPPLHF	TGTGCCAGCAGCGTAGGGAGGCCACCCCTCCACTTT
TRBD2	-	TRBV5-6	TRBJ2-3	CASSLVPSGADTQYF	TGTGCCAGCAGCTTGGTGCCTAGCGGTGCAGATACGCAGTATTTT
-	-	TRBV28	TRBJ1-6	CASSPSREGGTNSPLHF	TGTGCCAGCAGCCCATCCCGTGAGGGAGGGACTAATTCACCCCTCCACTTT